Each of the 17 T cell receptor beta chains below was sequenced from the same sample in a study of post-analysis software for immune sequencing data. Incorporated into the TCR beta cDNA libraries were unique molecular identifiers, which served to reduce PCR and sequencing biases. A single record per CDR3 protein comes from TCRdb applying MiXCR to the PCR reads. Of over 300,000 distinct CDR3 sequences in the sample, around 37% were seen once. Findings and limits, study-wide: TRBV5-6, TRBV5-1 and TRBV20-1 belonged to a set of roughly five TRBV segments that were more frequent in patients than controls.

For these receptors, no antigen is known. Sequenced sample: blood. Every receptor here comes from a girl between 10 and 17 years old with multiple sclerosis.

A few counts support this clonotype. The gene calls are TRBV4-2 and TRBJ2-5; 7 positions agree with TRBD2. The CDR3 contains 18 residues. Germline trimming cut 0 bases from V and 1 base from J; bases unmatched to any gene: 11. The germline CDR1 and CDR2 sequences are LGHNA and YNFKEQ. Written as DNA, the CDR3 is TGTGCCAGCAGCCAAGATCTGGTGTCTAGCGGCTTCCAAGAGACCCAGTACTTC. Residues: CASSQDLVSSGFQETQYF.

This clonotype was counted once. The chain has TRBV20-1 and TRBJ2-3; TRBD1 is a possible D gene (7 bases). Between the trimmed V and J ends, which lost 6 bases and 2 bases, there was a span of 12 bases. CDR1 is DFQATT and CDR2 is SNEGSKA in the germline V gene (reference sequence). The CDR3 contains 13 residues. The CDR3 region has the DNA TGCAGTGCCCCAGGGGGGAACACAGATACGCAGTATTTT. It yields the protein CSAPGGNTDTQYF.

This clonotype showed up many times. The chain combines TRBV29-1 with TRBJ2-7; perhaps TRBD1 as D (6 bases). Germline V gives CDR1 SQVTM, CDR2 ANQGSEA. V gave up 5 bases and J gave up 1 base, with 12 bases separating them. The CDR3 length is 13 residues. The CDR3 DNA follows: TGCAGCGTTCAGGAGGACAGTTCCTACGAGCAGTACTTC. Its translation: CSVQEDSSYEQYF.

V is TRBV19 and J is TRBJ2-5; D gene unclear. Germline V gene data show CDR1 as LNHDA and CDR2 as SQIVND (reference sequence). Trimming shortened V by 1 base and J by 5 bases, and 11 bases separated the two germline ends. The CDR3 length is 14 residues. CDR3 sequence: CASSIVASQETQYF. CDR3 DNA sequence: TGTGCCAGTAGTATAGTGGCCAGTCAGGAGACCCAGTACTTC.

CDR3 in DNA: TGTGCCAGCAGCCGGGGCTCATCCGCCTCCTACGAGCAGTACTTC. Translated: CASSRGSSASYEQYF. This chain uses TRBV3-1 with TRBJ2-7, with D tentatively TRBD1 (5 bases). Trimming pared 4 bases from V and 0 bases from J, leaving 13 bases between. This CDR3 spans 15 amino acids. The V gene's germline CDR1 is LGHDT and CDR2 YNNKEL (reference sequence).

As to this clonotype: Sequence at one end of the junction differs from germline and may be a read error. In nucleotides, the CDR3 is TGTGCCGGCAGTTCCCACCTCGACGGAAACACCATATATTTT. Its protein product is CAGSSHLDGNTIYF. V is TRBV6-5 and J is TRBJ1-3; D is unresolved. CDR1 MNHEY and CDR2 SVGAGI come from the germline V gene. This CDR3 comprises 14 residues.

This rearrangement joins TRBV5-6 to TRBJ1-6; 7 bases fit TRBD1. This CDR3 is 15 amino acids long. From germline, CDR1 is SGHDT and CDR2 YYEEEE. Trimming at V came to 4 bases and at J to 8 bases, leaving 9 bases not matched to a gene. CDR3 in DNA: TGTGCCAGCAGCGGAATTACAGGGGACTATTCACCCCTCCACTTT. This encodes CASSGITGDYSPLHF.

The CDR3 sequence: CASSTTLAGRYNEQFF. In nucleotides, the CDR3 is TGTGCCAGCAGTACTACCCTAGCGGGGCGCTACAATGAGCAGTTCTTC. The genes are TRBV27 and TRBJ2-1, with 9 bases matching TRBD2. Germline values: CDR1 MNHEY, CDR2 SMNVEV (reference sequence). The V and J ends lost 5 bases and 3 bases, in that order; junction bases with no gene match: 8. The CDR3 is 16 residues long.

This clonotype has only a few counts. This chain uses TRBV5-6 with TRBJ2-1; 9 bases fit TRBD2. The CDR3 sequence is 20 residues long. CDR1 and CDR2 from the germline V gene are SGHDT and YYEEEE. With V trimmed by 4 bases and J by 0 bases, 17 bases remained unmatched. CDR3 bases: TGTGCCAGCAGCCGACTTGGCGGGGGGGCCAGATCGAGCTCCTACAATGAGCAGTTCTTC. Its protein product is CASSRLGGGARSSSYNEQFF.

The rearrangement links TRBV6-5 to TRBJ2-7; D unresolved. The V end was cut by 0 bases, the J end by 1 base, with 10 bases between. The CDR3 length is 15 residues. In germline, CDR1 is MNHEY, CDR2 SVGAGI. The CDR3 loop reads CASSYSLLSSYEQYF. The CDR3 DNA reads as TGTGCCAGCAGTTACTCGTTGTTAAGTTCCTACGAGCAGTACTTC.

This rearrangement joins TRBV18 to TRBJ2-1; the D gene is possibly TRBD1 (6 bases). The CDR3 contains 14 residues. Looked up from germline, CDR1 is KGHSH and CDR2 is LQKENI. The V end was cut by 5 bases, the J end by 5 bases, with 13 bases between. As DNA, the CDR3 is TGTGCCAGCTCAGGGCAGGGGAAGGACAATGAGCAGTTCTTC. Protein product: CASSGQGKDNEQFF.

This clonotype was recorded a few times. V is TRBV5-1 and J is TRBJ2-1; no clear D gene. CDR1 and CDR2 (germline): SGHRS, YFSETQ. The CDR3 has 16 amino acids. V lost 1 base and J 0 bases, leaving 11 bases between the germline ends. The DNA for the CDR3 is TGCGCCAGCAGCTTGACGGTGGGGTCCTCCTACAATGAGCAGTTCTTC. It translates to CASSLTVGSSYNEQFF.

This chain uses TRBV7-9 with TRBJ1-1; D is uncertain. Germline V CDR1 and CDR2: SEHNR, FQNEAQ (reference sequence). V was shortened by 4 bases and J by 1 base, with 10 bases between the two germline ends. CDR3 size: 14 residues. CDR3 residues: CASSSGRANTEAFF. CDR3 DNA sequence: TGTGCCAGCAGCTCCGGACGGGCGAACACTGAAGCTTTCTTT.

V gene TRBV5-1 combines with J gene TRBJ2-1; TRBD2 matches 10 bases. The CDR3 is 13 amino acids. Trimming cost V 3 bases and J 8 bases; bases outside gene matches: 2. Per the germline V gene, CDR1 is SGHRS and CDR2 is YFSETQ. The CDR3: CASSWTSGYEQFF. The CDR3 region has the DNA TGCGCCAGCAGCTGGACTAGCGGCTATGAGCAGTTCTTC.

The genes are TRBV7-2 and TRBJ2-7; no clear D. Between the trimmed V and J ends, which lost 5 bases and 6 bases, there was a span of 17 bases. CDR1 and CDR2 from the germline V gene are SGHTA and FQGNSA. The CDR3 contains 14 residues. CDR3 sequence reads: CASSPSPRTVEQYF. CDR3 bases: TGTGCCAGCAGCCCCTCTCCTAGGACGGTCGAGCAGTACTTC.

This chain links TRBV20-1 with TRBJ1-2; D not resolved. V was cut by 3 bases and J by 7 bases, with 24 bases left in between. Germline V gene lookup returns CDR1 DFQATT and CDR2 SNEGSKA (reference sequence). The CDR3 is made up of 16 amino acids. CDR3 protein: CSASQMKWRDGGGYTF. The CDR3 DNA reads as TGCAGTGCTAGTCAAATGAAATGGCGGGATGGTGGTGGCTACACCTTC.

The chain has TRBV15 and TRBJ2-1; no reliable D call. The CDR3 is made up of 16 amino acids. Germline lookup yields CDR1 LNHNV and CDR2 YYDKDF (reference sequence). Trimming removed 0 bases from V and 10 bases from J, with 19 bases in between. The CDR3 region has the DNA TGTGCCACCAGCAGAGATTTTCTTCGGGCTGCCGGGGAGCAGTTCTTC. Translated: CATSRDFLRAAGEQFF.